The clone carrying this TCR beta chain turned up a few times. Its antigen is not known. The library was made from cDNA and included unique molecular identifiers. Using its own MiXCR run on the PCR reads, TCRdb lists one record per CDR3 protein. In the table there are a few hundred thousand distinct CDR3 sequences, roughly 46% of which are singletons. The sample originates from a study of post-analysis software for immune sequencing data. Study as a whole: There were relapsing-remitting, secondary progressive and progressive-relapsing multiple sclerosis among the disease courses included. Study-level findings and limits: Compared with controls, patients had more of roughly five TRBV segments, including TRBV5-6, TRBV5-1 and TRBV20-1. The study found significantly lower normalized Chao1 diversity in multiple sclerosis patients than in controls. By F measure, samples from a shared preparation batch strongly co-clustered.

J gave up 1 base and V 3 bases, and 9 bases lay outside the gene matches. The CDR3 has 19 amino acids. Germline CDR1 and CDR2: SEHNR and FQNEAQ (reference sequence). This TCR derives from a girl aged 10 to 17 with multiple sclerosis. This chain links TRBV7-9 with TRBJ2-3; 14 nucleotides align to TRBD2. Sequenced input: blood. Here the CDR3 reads CASSFGLAGGGWGTDTQYF. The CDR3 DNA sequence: TGTGCCAGCAGCTTCGGACTAGCGGGAGGAGGTTGGGGCACAGATACGCAGTATTTT.